This T cell receptor (beta chain) was obtained from a study of T cell responses to AZD1222 COVID-19 vaccine. Study details: Researchers grouped second doses given at about 4 or about 12 weeks into one pool.

Sequenced by immunoSEQ multiplex PCR; TCRdb stores in-frame clones only, minus some. Among around 83,000 clones listed, about 92% were seen once. The study, taken as a whole, reports: Following two doses of AZD1222, Spike-specific TCR breadth and depth rose. Baseline testing showed seropositivity in only a handful of AZD1222 recipients. Most donors were white British, females outnumbered males, and clonal diversity was possibly underestimated.

V lost 4 bases, J lost 1 base, and 4 bases stayed unmatched. Germline V CDR1 and CDR2: LGHNA, YSLEER. The CDR3 covers 16 residues. Concerning this clone itself: Its antigen remains unknown.

The source material was peripheral blood, sampled on day 0 of AZD1222 vaccination. The receptor was derived from an adult in good health. The chain joins TRBV4-3 to TRBJ2-1; 10 bases map to TRBD2. DNA for the CDR3: TGCGCCAGCAGCCTCCTAGCGGGAGTGTCCTACAATGAGCAGTTCTTC. Its translation: CASSLLAGVSYNEQFF.